The rows below give T cell receptor beta chains drawn from one sample of a study of cytomegalovirus exposure and HLA in healthy donors. Some clones are missing from TCRdb's copy, which holds only in-frame ones; the method was immunoSEQ multiplex PCR. The sample carries around 170,000 clones, over 70% recorded once. The specimen was PBMCs. These receptors were collected from a man aged 45-65 years in good health and CMV-seronegative. CDR3s include the opening cysteine and the closing phenylalanine or tryptophan. Each record gives: D gene, V gene, J gene, CDR3 protein. A D gene is named only where the DNA matches it firmly.

d_call: TRBD1
v_call: TRBV5-1
j_call: TRBJ1-3
cdr3_aa: CASSLYAGGISGNTIYF

d_call: TRBD2
v_call: TRBV9
j_call: TRBJ2-1
cdr3_aa: CASSVSGGLHNEQFF

d_call: .
v_call: TRBV27
j_call: TRBJ2-3
cdr3_aa: CASSWTGTDTQYF

d_call: TRBD2
v_call: TRBV19
j_call: TRBJ2-1
cdr3_aa: CASSWLGTSGDNEQFF

d_call: .
v_call: TRBV18
j_call: TRBJ2-3
cdr3_aa: CASSPQVASTDTQYF

d_call: TRBD1
v_call: TRBV5-6
j_call: TRBJ2-3
cdr3_aa: CASSGGQGTDTQYF

d_call: .
v_call: TRBV27
j_call: TRBJ1-3
cdr3_aa: CASSLTAGEISTIYF

d_call: .
v_call: TRBV5-6
j_call: TRBJ2-5
cdr3_aa: CASSFGPTGGTQYF

d_call: .
v_call: TRBV7-9
j_call: TRBJ1-4
cdr3_aa: CASSFRGIGEKLFF

d_call: .
v_call: TRBV9
j_call: TRBJ2-7
cdr3_aa: CASSPLDLPYEQYF

d_call: .
v_call: TRBV20-1
j_call: TRBJ2-7
cdr3_aa: CSVQTLYEQYF

d_call: TRBD2
v_call: TRBV5-1
j_call: TRBJ2-3
cdr3_aa: CASSEGLAGGIADTQYF

d_call: .
v_call: TRBV4-3
j_call: TRBJ2-7
cdr3_aa: CASSQFGAGYEQYF

d_call: .
v_call: TRBV7-8
j_call: TRBJ1-1
cdr3_aa: CASSFKTGNTEAFF

d_call: TRBD1
v_call: TRBV4-2
j_call: TRBJ1-5
cdr3_aa: CASSQTVTGETQHF

d_call: .
v_call: TRBV18
j_call: TRBJ2-7
cdr3_aa: CASSPSQDLEEYF

d_call: TRBD1
v_call: TRBV5-5
j_call: TRBJ1-2
cdr3_aa: CASSATYRGQNSGYTF

d_call: .
v_call: TRBV5-5
j_call: TRBJ2-7
cdr3_aa: CASSLQQGTREQYF

d_call: .
v_call: TRBV7-2
j_call: TRBJ2-7
cdr3_aa: CASSRALGGYEQYF

d_call: TRBD1
v_call: TRBV7-9
j_call: TRBJ1-2
cdr3_aa: CSSSLIQGGLYGYTF